The 22 T cell receptor beta chains below all came from one sample that was sequenced in a study of T cell responses to AZD1222 COVID-19 vaccine. Sequenced by immunoSEQ multiplex PCR; TCRdb stores in-frame clones only, minus some. The data contain fewer than 150,000 clones, around 85% of them seen just once; the ten biggest clones take up over 5.5%. The source material was peripheral blood, sampled on day 0 of AZD1222 vaccination. These receptors originate from an adult in good health.

V and J are TRBV7-9 and TRBJ1-1; 7 bases fit TRBD1. The junction had 2 bases not matched to a gene; V was cut back by 0 bases and J by 4 bases. Germline V CDR1 and CDR2: SEHNR, FQNEAQ (reference sequence). CDR3 size: 14 residues. CDR3 sequence reads: CASSLADRVTEAFF. The CDR3 bases are TGTGCCAGCAGCTTAGCAGACAGGGTCACTGAAGCTTTCTTT.

The V and J genes are TRBV28 and TRBJ1-1; maybe TRBD1 (5 bases). This CDR3 is 16 amino acids long. The ends were cut back, 2 bases at V and 11 bases at J, with 24 bases in the middle. Germline assignment: CDR1 MDHEN and CDR2 SYDVKM. CDR3 coding DNA: TGTGCCAGCAGTTTAGCGGACTCAGGGCGCCGGGTCTTGGCTTTCTTT. Translating gives CASSLADSGRRVLAFF.

The table lists this clone with a count of one. The rearrangement links TRBV6-5 to TRBJ1-1, with D unclear. Germline lookup yields CDR1 MNHEY and CDR2 SVGAGI. V lost 6 bases, J lost 1 base, and 9 bases lay in between. CDR3 size: 13 residues. The CDR3 coding sequence is TGTGCCAGCAGGCGCATGCAGAACACTGAAGCTTTCTTT. This encodes CASRRMQNTEAFF.

This chain uses TRBV5-1 with TRBJ1-1; TRBD1 agrees at 9 bases. Germline trimming cut 4 bases from V and 6 bases from J; bases unmatched to any gene: 7. This CDR3 is 14 amino acids long. Germline V lookup: CDR1 SGHRS, CDR2 YFSETQ. The CDR3 is CASSLTGGTPEAFF. CDR3 nucleotides: TGCGCCAGCAGCCTGACAGGGGGGACCCCTGAAGCTTTCTTT.

V usage is TRBV19 and J usage is TRBJ1-4; the match to TRBD1 covers 8 bases. The CDR3 extends over 16 amino acids. Germline trimming cut 8 bases from V and 8 bases from J; bases unmatched to any gene: 16. Germline V gene lookup returns CDR1 LNHDA and CDR2 SQIVND (reference sequence). In DNA, the CDR3 is TGTGCCAGTCGTCCGGGACAGGAAAGGCCAAGGGAAAAACTGTTTTTT. Protein: CASRPGQERPREKLFF.

The CDR3 DNA follows: TGTGCCAGCGGGACAGTGGGCACAGATACGCAGTATTTT. Its translation is CASGTVGTDTQYF. The chain uses TRBV12-3 or TRBV12-4 and TRBJ2-3, with 7 bases lining up with TRBD1. V gave up 8 bases and J gave up 1 base; unmatched junction bases: 3. There are 13 residues in the CDR3.

This clone was counted between two and nine times. The rearrangement links TRBV4-3 to TRBJ1-2; 7 bases map to TRBD1. The CDR3 loop spans 15 amino acids. J was trimmed by 4 bases and V by 0 bases; bases with no gene match: 5. Germline CDR1 LGHNA, CDR2 YSLEER. CDR3 sequence (DNA): TGCGCCAGCAGCCAAGATCAGACAGGGAGCTATGGCTACACCTTC. This translates into CASSQDQTGSYGYTF.

V gene TRBV12-3 or TRBV12-4 combines with J gene TRBJ1-1; D gene unclear. This CDR3 region has 13 residues. V lost 1 base, J lost 5 bases, and 8 bases lay in between. This CDR3 reads CASSLGLRTEAFF. The CDR3 DNA follows: TGTGCCAGCAGTTTAGGGTTGAGGACTGAAGCTTTCTTT.

V and J are TRBV6-1 and TRBJ2-7, with 8 bases identical to TRBD1. Unmatched junction bases numbered 10, after V lost 8 bases and J lost 7 bases. CDR3 length equals 13 residues. Germline values: CDR1 MNHNS, CDR2 SASEGT. The CDR3 sequence: CASAEDRDREQYF. The DNA for the CDR3 is TGTGCCAGCGCCGAGGACAGGGATCGAGAGCAGTACTTC.

The chain joins TRBV2 to TRBJ1-4, with unresolved D. In germline, CDR1 is SNHLY, CDR2 FYNNEI. The CDR3 has 15 amino acids. Trimming pared 6 bases from V and 0 bases from J, leaving 11 bases between. CDR3 DNA sequence: TGTGCCAGCAGAGACGGACGGGCAACTAATGAAAAACTGTTTTTT. Translating gives CASRDGRATNEKLFF.

This sequence joins TRBV28 and TRBJ1-2; D is undetermined. CDR1 is MDHEN and CDR2 is SYDVKM in the germline V gene. V was shortened by 6 bases and J by 7 bases, with 12 bases between the two germline ends. The CDR3 consists of 12 residues. The CDR3 DNA follows: TGTGCCAGCAGGAAAGAGGGCGGTGGCTACACCTTC. It specifies CASRKEGGGYTF.

The chain recombines TRBV18 with TRBJ2-7, with 9 bases matching TRBD1. The trim removed 4 bases at V and 4 bases at J, leaving 2 bases unmatched. The CDR3 runs to 13 residues. Per the germline V gene, CDR1 is KGHSH and CDR2 is LQKENI. The CDR3 here is CASSLDRGYEQYF. CDR3 nucleotides: TGTGCCAGCTCACTAGACAGGGGGTACGAGCAGTACTTC.

The chain employs TRBV4-1 and TRBJ2-7; the D gene is possibly TRBD1 (6 bases). Germline V gene lookup returns CDR1 MGHRA and CDR2 YSYEKL. V was shortened by 1 base and J by 3 bases, with 10 bases between the two germline ends. This CDR3 is 14 amino acids long. The DNA of the CDR3 is TGCGCCAGCAGCCAAGTCCGACAGGTCTACGAGCAGTACTTC. Translation: CASSQVRQVYEQYF.

The chain employs TRBV9 and TRBJ2-5; 10 positions match TRBD2. With V trimmed by 5 bases and J by 1 base, 11 bases remained unmatched. This CDR3 contains 17 residues. Germline V lookup: CDR1 SGDLS, CDR2 YYNGEE. The CDR3 coding sequence is TGTGCCAGCAGTCCAAACACCGGACTAGCGGCCCAAGAGACCCAGTACTTC. It translates to CASSPNTGLAAQETQYF.

This chain connects TRBV27 to TRBJ1-3; a possible D gene is TRBD1 (6 bases). Germline CDR1 reads MNHEY; CDR2 reads SMNVEV (reference sequence). V lost 3 bases, J lost 4 bases, and 13 bases lay in between. This CDR3 is 15 amino acids long. This CDR3 reads CASSLNRVSGNTIYF. The CDR3 nucleotides are TGTGCCAGCAGTTTGAACAGGGTCTCAGGAAACACCATATATTTT.

The genes are TRBV29-1 and TRBJ1-2, with unresolved D. The CDR3 length is 12 residues. The germline gives CDR1 SQVTM, CDR2 ANQGSEA. V shed 4 bases and J shed 2 bases, with 8 bases lying between them. The CDR3 sequence is CSVGHQNYGYTF. CDR3 sequence (DNA): TGCAGCGTTGGGCACCAAAACTATGGCTACACCTTC.

This chain connects TRBV10-3 to TRBJ2-1; 8 bases align to TRBD2. This CDR3 region has 15 residues. From germline, CDR1 is ENHRY and CDR2 SYGVKD. V dropped 5 bases and J dropped 6; count of bases not matched to a gene: 9. CDR3 sequence: CAISYGGSGVNEQFF. The CDR3 DNA is TGTGCCATCAGTTACGGGGGTAGCGGGGTCAATGAGCAGTTCTTC.

This chain connects TRBV30 to TRBJ1-5; D is ambiguous. The length of the CDR3 is 13 residues. Trimming cost V 2 bases and J 2 bases, with 7 bases left between them. Looked up from germline, CDR1 is GTSNPN and CDR2 is SVGIG (reference sequence). The CDR3 is CAWSIRGNQPQHF. The CDR3 coding sequence is TGTGCCTGGAGTATTAGGGGCAATCAGCCCCAGCATTTT.

The chain links TRBV7-8 to TRBJ2-5; D might be TRBD2 (6 bases). CDR3 length: 16 amino acids. Germline V CDR1 and CDR2: SGHVS, FQNEAQ. Trimming left V 5 bases short and J 2 bases short, with 18 bases between. The CDR3 loop is CASSTGDSGTQETQYF. The CDR3 DNA follows: TGTGCCAGCAGCACTGGGGACTCCGGGACGCAAGAGACCCAGTACTTC.

This chain uses TRBV15 with TRBJ1-5, with TRBD1 as a possible D gene (5 bases). There are 17 residues in the CDR3. Germline loops: CDR1 LNHNV, CDR2 YYDKDF (reference sequence). Trimming left V 0 bases short and J 4 bases short, with 16 bases between. CDR3 sequence reads: CATSRDTAVGGNQPQHF. Here the CDR3 DNA reads TGTGCCACCAGCAGAGATACCGCGGTTGGGGGGAATCAGCCCCAGCATTTT.

The V call is TRBV7-8, the J call TRBJ1-4; no clear D. Trimming shortened V by 1 base and J by 7 bases, and 13 bases separated the two germline ends. The germline V gene encodes CDR1 SGHVS and CDR2 FQNEAQ. The CDR3 runs 15 residues. CDR3 DNA sequence: TGTGCCAGCAGCTTAGAAAGGGCCTTAGGTGAAAAACTGTTTTTT. Its protein product is CASSLERALGEKLFF.

The chain is built from TRBV7-3 and TRBJ2-5; D is perhaps TRBD2 (7 bases). From germline, CDR1 is SGHTA and CDR2 FQGTGA. This CDR3 is built from 16 residues. V was shortened by 4 bases and J by 5 bases, with 20 bases between the two germline ends. CDR3 nucleotides: TGTGCCAGCAGCTCCCCTTGGGGGGGGCGGAGGGAGACCCAGTACTTC. Encoded protein: CASSSPWGGRRETQYF.